These 31 T cell receptor beta chains originate from one sample sequenced in a study of cytomegalovirus exposure and HLA in healthy donors. With 60 Vbeta and 13 Jbeta primers, the PCR was carried out. Profiling relied on immunoSEQ multiplex PCR, and the TCRdb table lists in-frame clones only, not all of them. The table shows tens of thousands of clones, with about 85% occurring only once. Sequencing was done on a sample of PBMCs. The receptors come from a girl aged 2-10 years in good health and CMV-seropositive.

The chain has TRBV9 and TRBJ1-2; D is unclear. The CDR3 contains 14 residues. V was trimmed by 7 bases and J by 6 bases, leaving 19 bases between them. CDR1 is SGDLS and CDR2 is YYNGEE in the germline V gene. The CDR3 region is CASPKKGGIHGYTF. Here the CDR3 DNA reads TGTGCCAGCCCCAAGAAGGGAGGGATTCATGGCTACACCTTC.

This chain joins TRBV19 and TRBJ2-2; D uncertain. Germline loops: CDR1 LNHDA, CDR2 SQIVND (reference sequence). The CDR3 runs 16 residues. Trimming cost V 0 bases and J 2 bases, with 10 bases left between them. CDR3: CASSIDHRRNTGELFF. The CDR3, as DNA: TGTGCCAGTAGTATAGATCATCGGAGAAACACCGGGGAGCTGTTTTTT.

The chain combines TRBV2 with TRBJ2-2; D might be TRBD1 (6 bases). The V and J ends lost 6 bases and 1 base respectively, with 12 bases between them. Germline assignment: CDR1 SNHLY and CDR2 FYNNEI. This CDR3 is 15 amino acids long. The CDR3 DNA reads as TGTGCCAGCAGGGCCACGGGACAGAACACCGGGGAGCTGTTTTTT. As protein: CASRATGQNTGELFF. The variable domain in full, with the rest retrieved from reference TRBV2 and TRBJ2-2, is EPEVTQTPSHQVTQMGQEVILRCVPISNHLYFYWYRQILGQKVEFLVSFYNNEISEKSEIFDDQFSVERPDGSNFTLKIRSTKLEDSAMYFCASRATGQNTGELFFGEGSRLTVL.

J is TRBJ2-5 and V is TRBV9; D may be TRBD1 (5 bases). CDR3 length equals 13 residues. Germline CDR1 reads SGDLS; CDR2 reads YYNGEE. Deletions cut 0 bases from V and 4 bases from J, with 7 bases between. The CDR3 nucleotides read TGTGCCAGCAGCGTAGCAGGGCGAGAGACCCAGTACTTC. Translating gives CASSVAGRETQYF. The full variable domain, completed using reference TRBV9 and TRBJ2-5, is DSGVTQTPKHLITATGQRVTLRCSPRSGDLSVYWYQQSLDQGLQFLIQYYNGEERAKGNILERFSAQQFPDLHSELNLSSLELGDSALYFCASSVAGRETQYFGPGTRLLVL.

The chain has TRBV30 and TRBJ1-1; tentative D call: TRBD1 (5 bases). Germline V lookup: CDR1 GTSNPN, CDR2 SVGIG (reference sequence). Trimming cost V 0 bases and J 0 bases, with 14 bases left between them. The CDR3 has 16 residues. The CDR3 region has the DNA TGTGCCTGGAGTGTAGGGGCCAGGGCCATGAACACTGAAGCTTTCTTT. Encoded protein: CAWSVGARAMNTEAFF.

V usage is TRBV28 and J usage is TRBJ1-5, with 7 positions matching TRBD1. CDR1 is MDHEN, CDR2 SYDVKM, per germline. The V and J ends lost 2 bases and 7 bases, in that order; junction bases with no gene match: 5. CDR3 length equals 14 residues. The CDR3 region is CASSLTGVRQPQHF. CDR3 nucleotides: TGTGCCAGCAGTTTAACAGGGGTCCGACAGCCCCAGCATTTT.

The chain recombines TRBV6-5 with TRBJ2-1; D unclear. Germline V gene data show CDR1 as MNHEY and CDR2 as SVGAGI. V lost 8 bases, J lost 6 bases, and 8 bases lay in between. This CDR3 has 11 amino acids. The CDR3 sequence is CASGSSNEQFF. As DNA, the CDR3 is TGTGCCAGCGGCTCAAGCAATGAGCAGTTCTTC.

In its sample, this clone was seen a few times. The chain joins TRBV4-1 to TRBJ1-5; D is uncertain. V dropped 4 bases and J dropped 3 bases, with 13 bases sitting between them. CDR1 and CDR2 (germline): MGHRA, YSYEKL. The CDR3 loop spans 15 amino acids. For the CDR3, the DNA is TGCGCCAGCAGCCCTAGTGACTCCTACAATCAGCCCCAGCATTTT. Residues: CASSPSDSYNQPQHF.

The rearrangement uses TRBV2 and TRBJ2-5; 9 bases are a match to TRBD2. This CDR3 has 15 amino acids. Germline CDR1 reads SNHLY; CDR2 reads FYNNEI. Germline trimming cut 3 bases from V and 3 bases from J; bases unmatched to any gene: 5. The CDR3 loop reads CASSEAGGEEETQYF. The CDR3 DNA is TGTGCCAGCAGTGAGGCGGGAGGGGAGGAAGAGACCCAGTACTTC.

The J gene is TRBJ1-1, the V gene TRBV25-1, with D possibly matching TRBD1 (6 bases). Germline V CDR1 and CDR2: MGHDK, SYGVNS. The CDR3 covers 17 residues. With 2 bases removed from V and 7 bases from J, the gap between germline ends came to 23 bases. The CDR3: CASSELGGQGQRNEAFF. CDR3 coding DNA: TGTGCCAGCAGTGAACTGGGGGGGCAGGGGCAGCGTAATGAAGCTTTCTTT.

This clone was detected once. This rearrangement joins TRBV5-4 to TRBJ2-1, with 9 bases fitting TRBD1. V lost 3 bases, J lost 6 bases, and 7 bases stayed unmatched. The germline V gene encodes CDR1 SGHNT and CDR2 YYREEE (reference sequence). The CDR3 contains 15 residues. The CDR3 loop is CASSWDRASRNEQFF. CDR3 bases: TGTGCCAGCAGCTGGGACAGGGCCTCCCGCAATGAGCAGTTCTTC.

The chain joins TRBV9 to TRBJ1-4; D uncertain. Trimming cost V 4 bases and J 7 bases, with 20 bases left between them. This CDR3 has 16 amino acids. Germline CDR1 is SGDLS and CDR2 is YYNGEE. The CDR3 sequence is CASSPRAGGSGEKLFF. CDR3 coding DNA: TGTGCCAGCAGCCCTCGGGCCGGCGGGAGCGGTGAAAAACTGTTTTTT.

V usage is TRBV4-2 and J usage is TRBJ2-2; maybe TRBD2 (6 bases). There are 16 residues in the CDR3. Germline V gene lookup returns CDR1 LGHNA and CDR2 YNFKEQ. Between the trimmed V and J ends, which lost 4 bases and 2 bases, there was a span of 14 bases. In nucleotides, the CDR3 is TGTGCCAGCAGCCCTAACCCCGGGACTAACACCGGGGAGCTGTTTTTT. This sequence encodes CASSPNPGTNTGELFF.

This clone has a handful of counts. The chain has TRBV30 and TRBJ2-2, with TRBD2 identical over 8 bases. Trimming at V came to 4 bases and at J to 4 bases, leaving 14 bases not matched to a gene. The CDR3 runs to 17 residues. Germline CDR1 and CDR2: GTSNPN and SVGIG (reference sequence). The chain's CDR3 is CAWTLGGGRFGTGELFF. Written as DNA, the CDR3 is TGTGCCTGGACCCTGGGGGGCGGGAGGTTTGGCACCGGGGAGCTGTTTTTT.

The table lists this clone with a few counts. This chain connects TRBV29-1 to TRBJ2-7; TRBD1 might be the D (5 bases). From germline, CDR1 is SQVTM and CDR2 ANQGSEA. V gave up 6 bases and J gave up 2 bases, with 14 bases separating them. The length of the CDR3 is 13 residues. The CDR3 reads CSVAGQGPYEQYF. In DNA, the CDR3 is TGCAGCGTCGCCGGGCAGGGCCCCTACGAGCAGTACTTC.

This chain uses TRBV5-1 with TRBJ2-7; 12 positions agree with TRBD2. The V segment lost 4 bases and the J segment 3 bases; nucleotides outside the gene matches: 8. The CDR3 runs 16 residues. Germline V gene data show CDR1 as SGHRS and CDR2 as YFSETQ. The CDR3 loop is CASSVLAGGGNYEQYF. CDR3 coding DNA: TGCGCCAGCAGCGTACTAGCGGGAGGAGGGAACTACGAGCAGTACTTC.

This chain links TRBV6-5 with TRBJ1-5, with D perhaps TRBD1 (5 bases). Germline CDR1 and CDR2: MNHEY and SVGAGI. The CDR3 loop spans 14 amino acids. V gave up 9 bases and J gave up 1 base, with 13 bases separating them. The CDR3 loop reads CASKGWGSNQPQHF. CDR3 sequence (DNA): TGTGCCAGTAAGGGGTGGGGAAGCAATCAGCCCCAGCATTTT.

The rearrangement uses TRBV6-1 and TRBJ2-7; TRBD1 agrees at 7 bases. V dropped 5 bases and J dropped 9; count of bases not matched to a gene: 10. CDR1 is MNHNS and CDR2 is SASEGT in the germline V gene. This CDR3 is built from 13 residues. CDR3: CASSPRQGEVQYF. The DNA of the CDR3 is TGTGCCAGCAGTCCGCGACAGGGCGAAGTGCAGTACTTC.

This chain joins TRBV5-1 and TRBJ2-7; 10 nucleotides match TRBD1. J gave up 3 bases and V 1 base, and 4 bases lay outside the gene matches. The CDR3 is 15 amino acids. Per germline, CDR1 SGHRS and CDR2 YFSETQ. The CDR3 DNA follows: TGCGCCAGCAGCTTGATTCGGGACAGGGGCTACGAGCAGTACTTC. Protein product: CASSLIRDRGYEQYF.

The chain is built from TRBV2 and TRBJ2-7; D might be TRBD2 (7 bases). This CDR3 comprises 11 residues. Germline V gene sequence: CDR1 SNHLY, CDR2 FYNNEI. The germline V and J ends were trimmed by 10 bases and 5 bases, with 12 bases remaining between them. CDR3: CAIEGGDEQYF. The DNA for the CDR3 is TGTGCCATCGAGGGGGGGGACGAGCAGTACTTC.

V is TRBV5-6 and J is TRBJ1-1, with a weak D call TRBD1 (5 bases). This CDR3 is built from 16 residues. Deletions cut 4 bases from V and 1 base from J, with 17 bases between. Germline CDR1 reads SGHDT; CDR2 reads YYEEEE. CDR3 sequence (DNA): TGTGCCAGCAGCCCAGCCGGGGCGGGGTGGAACACTGAAGCTTTCTTT. This encodes CASSPAGAGWNTEAFF.

In nucleotides, the CDR3 is TGTGCCAGCAGCTTATTAGCCGAGCCGAACACTGAAGCTTTCTTT. This codes for CASSLLAEPNTEAFF. The genes are TRBV7-2 and TRBJ1-1; D gene ambiguous. V dropped 2 bases and J dropped 1 base, with 11 bases sitting between them. This CDR3 is 15 amino acids long. The V gene's germline CDR1 is SGHTA and CDR2 FQGNSA.

A word on this clone: In the same sample, other DNA sequences code for this CDR3. This chain joins TRBV18 and TRBJ2-5; D uncertain. Germline V lookup: CDR1 KGHSH, CDR2 LQKENI. V lost 3 bases, J lost 4 bases, and 3 bases lay in between. The CDR3 is made up of 11 amino acids. CDR3 bases: TGTGCCAGCTCACCCGGAGAGACCCAGTACTTC. This encodes CASSPGETQYF. The full variable domain, with the rest looked up from reference TRBV18 and TRBJ2-5, is NAGVMQNPRHLVRRRGQEARLRCSPMKGHSHVYWYRQLPEEGLKFMVYLQKENIIDESGMPKERFSAEFPKEGPSILRIQQVVRGDSAAYFCASSPGETQYFGPGTRLLVL.

The chain carries TRBV19 and TRBJ2-6, with 9 bases identical to TRBD1. There are 13 residues in the CDR3. V dropped 6 bases and J dropped 10; count of bases not matched to a gene: 4. Germline V gene sequence: CDR1 LNHDA, CDR2 SQIVND (reference sequence). The CDR3 sequence is CASSPDRGNVLTF. In nucleotides, the CDR3 is TGTGCCAGTAGCCCGGACAGGGGAAACGTCCTGACTTTC.

The V gene is TRBV9, the J gene TRBJ2-2; D is unclear. Germline CDR1 and CDR2: SGDLS and YYNGEE. V gave up 3 bases and J gave up 0 bases, with 9 bases separating them. CDR3 size: 15 residues. The CDR3 region is CASSARLTNTGELFF. CDR3 DNA sequence: TGTGCCAGCAGCGCACGACTGACGAACACCGGGGAGCTGTTTTTT.

The CDR3 here is CASSLTYSYEQYF. The CDR3 DNA is TGTGCCAGCAGTTTAACCTATTCCTACGAGCAGTACTTC. The chain joins TRBV27 to TRBJ2-7; D is undetermined. CDR1 MNHEY and CDR2 SMNVEV come from the germline V gene (reference sequence). Trimming stripped 2 bases from V and 1 base from J, with 6 bases between. CDR3 length equals 13 residues.

The J gene is TRBJ2-7, the V gene TRBV30; 9 bases line up with TRBD2. J gave up 2 bases and V 4 bases, and 3 bases lay outside the gene matches. Looked up from germline, CDR1 is GTSNPN and CDR2 is SVGIG (reference sequence). This CDR3 contains 13 residues. The CDR3 region has the DNA TGTGCCTGGACTAGCGGGAATGCCTACGAGCAGTACTTC. Protein product: CAWTSGNAYEQYF.

J is TRBJ2-1 and V is TRBV6-4; D may be TRBD1 (5 bases). The CDR3 runs 15 residues. Germline CDR1 is MRHNA and CDR2 is SNTAGT. Trimming left V 2 bases short and J 6 bases short, with 14 bases between. CDR3 coding DNA: TGTGCCAGCAGTGACACAAACGGACACTTCAATGAGCAGTTCTTC. It yields the protein CASSDTNGHFNEQFF.

This chain joins TRBV5-1 and TRBJ2-3, with 8 nucleotides matching TRBD2. The junction had 4 bases not matched to a gene; V was cut back by 3 bases and J by 1 base. The CDR3 is 15 residues long. CDR1 and CDR2 (germline): SGHRS, YFSETQ. CDR3 coding DNA: TGCGCCAGCAGCTGGGCCGGGGGGGGCACAGATACGCAGTATTTT. This codes for CASSWAGGGTDTQYF.

V gene TRBV28 combines with J gene TRBJ1-3; D gene ambiguous. Between the trimmed V and J ends, which lost 8 bases and 4 bases, there was a span of 15 bases. The CDR3 has 14 residues. Germline lookup yields CDR1 MDHEN and CDR2 SYDVKM. The CDR3 protein is CASGSNTMGNTIYF. CDR3 sequence (DNA): TGTGCCAGCGGATCTAATACTATGGGAAACACCATATATTTT.

The genes are TRBV14 and TRBJ2-7, with D possibly TRBD1 on 6 matching bases. Per the germline V gene, CDR1 is SGHDN and CDR2 is FVKESK. Trimming left V 0 bases short and J 3 bases short, with 15 bases between. The CDR3 has 16 amino acids. In DNA, the CDR3 is TGTGCCAGCAGCCAAGAGGAAGGGCAGGGGAGCTACGAGCAGTACTTC. Protein: CASSQEEGQGSYEQYF.